The T cell receptor beta chain under discussion was sequenced for a study of technical replicates of blood from a few donors. Only in-frame clones appear in the TCRdb table, and some are missing; sequencing was by immunoSEQ multiplex PCR. The data contain about 83,000 clones, 75% to 95% of them singletons. CDR1 SGHRS and CDR2 YFSETQ come from the germline V gene. This CDR3 contains 11 residues. Trimming took off 0 bases at V and 10 bases at J, with 5 bases between the two ends. The TCR was taken from a human donor in good health. The chain links TRBV5-1 to TRBJ2-1; no clear D gene. The sample comprised T cells isolated from PBMCs. CDR3 sequence: CASSLVSEQFF. CDR3 in DNA: TGCGCCAGCAGCTTGGTATCGGAGCAGTTCTTC.